The T cell receptor beta chain under discussion was sequenced for a study of cytotoxic CD8 clonotypes in ibrutinib-treated CLL. Germline CDR1 is KGHSH and CDR2 is LQKENI. V was pared by 3 bases and J by 2 bases, with 4 bases of the junction left unmatched. The CDR3 runs 14 residues. Method: immunoSEQ multiplex PCR; TCRdb's copy keeps in-frame clones and lacks some. This table holds about 68,000 clones, about 63% found once. The TCR sequence derives from a human donor with chronic lymphocytic leukemia. Material: PBMCs, obtained after 12 months of ibrutinib treatment. The rearrangement joins TRBV18 to TRBJ2-7; 7 bases align to TRBD2. This CDR3 is CASSPTSTAYEQYF. The CDR3 region has the DNA TGTGCCAGCTCACCGACTAGCACGGCCTACGAGCAGTACTTC.